These 5 T cell receptor beta chains originate from one sample sequenced in a study of early T cells in non-severe SARS-CoV-2 infection (dated by TCRdb to the early 2020s). Library construction relied on 5' RACE. Sequencing was carried out with a NextSeq 500. Through fastp at Q25 and MiXCR, TCRdb rebuilt clones from the public reads, retaining in-frame beta chains. A single entry per CDR3 protein holds the most common genes and DNA from its merged rows. This sample comprises approximately 80,000 distinct CDR3 sequences, about 10% of them detected only once. The ten biggest clones cover approximately 12% of the sample. Specimen: whole blood, collected at baseline. The receptor source for this set is an adult who was a healthcare worker with PCR-confirmed SARS-CoV-2 infection or an uninfected control (not recorded which).

The V gene is TRBV7-8, the J gene TRBJ1-6; D may be TRBD1 (6 bases). Trimming removed 5 bases from V and 3 bases from J, with 11 bases in between. The CDR3 has 15 residues. Per the germline V gene, CDR1 is SGHVS and CDR2 is FQNEAQ. CDR3 nucleotides: TGTGCCAGCAGCCCCCGGGACAACTATAATTCACCCCTCCACTTT. It is translated as CASSPRDNYNSPLHF.

The chain combines TRBV7-9 with TRBJ2-3; D may be TRBD2 (5 bases). Trimming pared 10 bases from V and 4 bases from J, leaving 18 bases between. CDR3 length: 14 amino acids. From germline, CDR1 is SEHNR and CDR2 FQNEAQ (reference sequence). The CDR3 region is CATAEAHSPDTQYF. CDR3 nucleotides: TGTGCCACAGCGGAGGCGCATAGCCCAGATACGCAGTATTTT.

At least ten counts were recorded for this clonotype. J is TRBJ2-5 and V is TRBV12-3 or TRBV12-4; D ambiguous. Between the trimmed V and J ends, which lost 5 bases and 3 bases, there was a span of 4 bases. This CDR3 is 11 amino acids long. The CDR3 region is CASSREETQYF. The CDR3 DNA reads TGTGCCAGCAGTCGAGAAGAGACCCAGTACTTC.

This clonotype was recorded at least ten times. The chain links TRBV20-1 to TRBJ2-1; D ambiguous. Between the trimmed V and J ends, which lost 2 bases and 7 bases, there was a span of 18 bases. The CDR3 is made up of 15 amino acids. From germline, CDR1 is DFQATT and CDR2 SNEGSKA (reference sequence). The CDR3: CSARTRTEKRNEQFF. CDR3 DNA: TGCAGTGCTAGAACCCGGACGGAAAAAAGGAATGAGCAGTTCTTC.

This clonotype turned up a few times. This CDR3 is CASSLLSGGSFHSPLHF. CDR3 coding DNA: TGTGCCAGCAGCCTTCTCTCCGGTGGCAGTTTTCATTCACCCCTCCACTTT. The chain has TRBV14 and TRBJ1-6; D is unresolved. Germline loops: CDR1 SGHDN, CDR2 FVKESK. With 4 bases removed from V and 8 bases from J, the gap between germline ends came to 21 bases. This CDR3 has 17 residues.